This T cell receptor beta chain originates from a study of blood T cells in healthy people across ages. Notes on the study in general: Unsorted PBMC material precluded a definitive naive versus antigen-experienced comparison. The study found TCR beta diversity correlated strongly with naive T cell percentage. Expanded clonotype shifts may have been confounded, as the donors had an unknown CMV status.

With regard to this clonotype: Antigen: not known.

The germline V gene has CDR1 MNHNS and CDR2 SASEGT. The CDR3 covers 14 residues. Between the trimmed V and J ends, which lost 7 bases and 2 bases, there was a span of 14 bases. It was with a sample-barcoded 5' primer and a J-beta primer mix that a second PCR of roughly 6 to 11 cycles was run. Via MiXCR, TCRdb re-called the 5' RACE reads, giving one row per CDR3 protein. The sample includes about 670,000 distinct CDR3 sequences, around 38% of them seen just once. Donors were healthy Caucasian individuals from Russia aged about 6 to 95. The receptor's source is a man at least 80 years old in good health. Source material: blood. This chain connects TRBV6-1 to TRBJ1-1, with D hard to call. The CDR3 DNA follows: TGTGCCAGCACCCAGACACCTCACAACACTGAAGCTTTCTTT. Encoded protein: CASTQTPHNTEAFF.